Listed below are T cell receptor beta chains from one sample, sequenced in a study of cytomegalovirus exposure and HLA in healthy donors. Profiled with immunoSEQ multiplex PCR; TCRdb holds only in-frame clones, not every one. This repertoire shows 130,000 or so clones, roughly 70% found once; its top ten account for 6.6%. Sequenced sample: PBMCs. The receptors derive from a man aged 35-49 years in good health and CMV-seropositive. Each CDR3 is given with its conserved first and last residue. The order of the fields is J gene, V gene, clone size, D gene, CDR3 DNA, CDR3 protein. A D gene is named only where the DNA matches it firmly. Size is stated for part of the rows, as once, few or many counts, or as a class when the clone is expanded.

TRBJ2-5	TRBV30	NA	TRBD1	TGTGCCTGGAGTTTCACAGGGGGAAAAGAGACCCAGTACTTC	CAWSFTGGKETQYF
TRBJ1-2	TRBV28	NA	NA	TGTGCCAGCAGTTTCAATTCCTATGGCTACACCTTC	CASSFNSYGYTF
TRBJ2-3	TRBV15	NA	NA	TGTGCCACCAGCAGAGGAGGTGCCCTGGATACGCAGTATTTT	CATSRGGALDTQYF
TRBJ1-1	TRBV6-5	few	NA	TGTGCCAGCAGTTACTTGACAGTGAACACTGAAGCTTTCTTT	CASSYLTVNTEAFF
TRBJ1-2	TRBV5-5	NA	NA	TGTGCCAGCAGCTTGGAGGGGTACTATGGCTACACCTTC	CASSLEGYYGYTF
TRBJ2-7	TRBV6-5	NA	TRBD2	TGTGCCAGCAGTAGGACTAGCGGGAGCTGGGAGCAGTACTTC	CASSRTSGSWEQYF
TRBJ2-7	TRBV27	once	NA	TGTGCCAGTAAAAGGGGGGGATCTCTCGAGCAGTACTTC	CASKRGGSLEQYF
TRBJ2-1	TRBV2	NA	TRBD1	TGTGCCAGCAGGACAGAACCGGGACAGGGGCCCTCTCGCTCCTACAATGAGCAGTTCTTC	CASRTEPGQGPSRSYNEQFF
TRBJ1-2	TRBV28	NA	NA	TGTGCCAGCAGGTTCGGGGGAACCGGCTACACCTTC	CASRFGGTGYTF
TRBJ2-2	TRBV30	few	NA	TGTGCCTGGAGTGCAGGATGGGCCGGGGAGCTGTTTTTT	CAWSAGWAGELFF
TRBJ2-4	TRBV15	NA	TRBD1	TGTGCCACCAGCACCCGAGACAGGGAGTATGACATTCAGTACTTC	CATSTRDREYDIQYF
TRBJ2-5	TRBV5-6	NA	TRBD1	TGTGCCAGCAGCCCCGGACAGGGAATGACCCAGTACTTC	CASSPGQGMTQYF
TRBJ1-3	TRBV18	NA	TRBD1	TGTGCCAGCTCACCGGGACAGTCTGGAAACACCATATATTTT	CASSPGQSGNTIYF
TRBJ2-7	TRBV6-5	NA	NA	TGTGCCAGCAGTTACGGCCCTGTCAGTTCCTACGAGCAGTACTTC	CASSYGPVSSYEQYF
TRBJ2-7	TRBV28	NA	TRBD1	TGTGCCAGCAGTCAAACCAGGGGGACAGGCGAGCAGTACTTC	CASSQTRGTGEQYF
TRBJ1-1	TRBV18	NA	NA	TGTGCCAGCTCACCACCGCGCCAGGGGCAGACTGAAGCTTTCTTT	CASSPPRQGQTEAFF
TRBJ1-4	TRBV6-6	NA	TRBD1	TGTGCCAGCGGGGGGGACAGGTCTAATGAAAAACTGTTTTTT	CASGGDRSNEKLFF
TRBJ2-7	TRBV19	NA	TRBD1	TGTGCCAGCAGTAATCCGGGACAGAAAAGATACGAGCAGTACTTC	CASSNPGQKRYEQYF
TRBJ1-3	TRBV19	NA	NA	TGTGCCAGTAGTATCGGAAACAGGCTCTCTGGAAACACCATATATTTT	CASSIGNRLSGNTIYF
TRBJ2-3	TRBV5-6	NA	NA	TGTGCCAGCAGGATAGCTGTTGGGACAAGGACAGATACGCAGTATTTT	CASRIAVGTRTDTQYF
TRBJ2-7	TRBV2	NA	NA	TGTGCCAGCATCAGGGGCTACGAGCAGTACTTC	CASIRGYEQYF
TRBJ2-7	TRBV6-1	once	TRBD1	TGTGCCAGCAGTGAATTCTGGGGACAGGGGCTCCCCTACGAGCAGTACTTC	CASSEFWGQGLPYEQYF
TRBJ1-3	TRBV14	NA	NA	TGTGCCAGCAGCCAAGAACCAGGGTTGGTTGGAAACACCATATATTTT	CASSQEPGLVGNTIYF
TRBJ1-5	TRBV5-5	few	NA	TGTGCCAGCAGCTTGGGGCCCAGGCACCGAGGCAATCAGCCCCAGCATTTT	CASSLGPRHRGNQPQHF
TRBJ1-3	TRBV5-8	NA	NA	TGTGCCAGCAGCTTGGGGACAAGTCTCTCTGGAAACACCATATATTTT	CASSLGTSLSGNTIYF
TRBJ2-7	TRBV7-7	NA	NA	TGTGCTAGCAGCCCCCTCGGTAGAGCGAATTCCTACGAGCAGTACTTC	CASSPLGRANSYEQYF
TRBJ2-1	TRBV7-9	NA	TRBD1	TGTGCCAGCAGCTTCGAGCTAGGACAGGGGTTCTTC	CASSFELGQGFF
TRBJ2-7	TRBV5-4	NA	NA	TGTGCCAGCAGCTTGGCCCAGGGTTCCTACGAGCAGTACTTC	CASSLAQGSYEQYF
TRBJ1-2	TRBV7-9	NA	NA	TGTTCCAGCAGCTTAGCTGTCGATGGCTACACCTTC	CSSSLAVDGYTF
TRBJ1-5	TRBV10-3	NA	TRBD1	TGTGCCATCAGTGATAAGGGACAGGGGCTAAATCAGCCCCAGCATTTT	CAISDKGQGLNQPQHF
TRBJ2-5	TRBV10-3	few	TRBD2	TGTGCCATCCCTCGAACCCCGGGACTAGCGGGAGATGAGACCCAGTACTTC	CAIPRTPGLAGDETQYF